Listed here is a single TCR beta chain. Per the study methods: By means of reference gene primer amplification, nucleated cell counts were estimated. Produced via immunoSEQ multiplex PCR; TCRdb's table is partial and in-frame only. V and J calls and clone size are given by that table; D and trimming were obtained from the DNA. The sample lists about 200,000 clones, about 79% occurring once. This specimen comes from a study of blood T cell repertoires in COVID-19. Whole-study context: Sample material is recorded as cDNA or gDNA derived from T cells, B-cell-depleted T cells, or PBMCs.

Trimming removed 1 base at V and 0 bases at J, with 7 bases between. CDR1 and CDR2 from the germline V gene are MGHRA and YSYEKL. This CDR3 comprises 15 residues. The chain has TRBV4-1 and TRBJ1-3; a weak D match, TRBD1 (5 bases). The sequence was obtained from a human donor in a cohort sampled during active COVID-19. Sequencing was done on a sample of peripheral blood. CDR3 loop: CASSQGQSSGNTIYF. CDR3 nucleotide sequence: TGCGCCAGCAGCCAAGGACAGAGCTCTGGAAACACCATATATTTT.